Sequencing of this TCR beta chain was carried out in a study of tumor-infiltrating lymphocytes in localized non-small cell lung cancer. Remarks on this clone: What it binds is not known.

Assay used: immunoSEQ multiplex PCR; TCRdb lists only in-frame clones, some missing. The data hold more than 15,000 clones, with around 74% observed a single time. Study-wide points: Tumors had more T cell infiltration than uninvolved lung, per TCRbeta sequencing and CD3 counts. Each assay used a separate piece of the same tissue.

The length of the CDR3 is 15 residues. The germline V gene has CDR1 SEHNR and CDR2 FQNEAQ (reference sequence). V trimming: 1 base; J trimming: 6 bases; junction bases outside the gene matches: 8. Specimen: lung tumor tissue. The clonotype originates from a human donor with non-small cell lung cancer. V usage is TRBV7-9 and J usage is TRBJ2-5; the match to TRBD2 covers 7 bases. DNA of the CDR3: TGTGCCAGCAGCTTAGGGGCGGGAGCGCTCAAGACCCAGTACTTC. The encoded protein is CASSLGAGALKTQYF.